Listed below are T cell receptor beta chains from one sample, sequenced in a study of T cells in localized non-small cell lung cancer. The assay was immunoSEQ multiplex PCR, and TCRdb's table has in-frame clones only and misses some. The table includes about 19,000 clones, around nine tenths detected once. The starting material was peripheral blood, obtained before any cancer treatment. The source is a male donor aged 60 or older with stage I squamous cell lung carcinoma. The CDR3 runs from the conserved cysteine through the conserved F or W. The D gene is left open where the match is weak. Clone size is stated in some rows and not others, as once, few, many or a class when expanded.

>13|TRBV7-7|TRBD1|TRBJ2-1|once
TGTGCCAGCAGCTTGGACAGGGGGAGTGAGCAGTTCTTC
CASSLDRGSEQFF
>14|TRBV29-1|.|TRBJ1-3|.
TGCAGCGTTCAAAGGACAGCCTCTGGAAACACCATATATTTT
CSVQRTASGNTIYF
>16|TRBV5-1|TRBD1|TRBJ1-2|.
TGCGCCAGCAGTAAGAATTGGGACAGCGCTAACTATGGCTACACCTTC
CASSKNWDSANYGYTF
>14|TRBV28|.|TRBJ2-3|.
TGTGCCAGCAGTTCGACACCTTACACAGATACGCAGTATTTT
CASSSTPYTDTQYF
>17|TRBV4-1|.|TRBJ1-2|.
TGCGCCAGCAGCCAACAACGGGAGGCCAAGGGGATCTATGGCTACACCTTC
CASSQQREAKGIYGYTF
>15|TRBV6-1|.|TRBJ2-5|.
TGTGCCAGCAGTGAAGTCAAAGGGGGGCAAGAGACCCAGTACTTC
CASSEVKGGQETQYF
>16|TRBV27|TRBD1|TRBJ2-3|.
TGTGCCAGCAGTGCAAGACAGGGTCAGGGGCCAGATACGCAGTATTTT
CASSARQGQGPDTQYF
>14|TRBV5-6|.|TRBJ2-5|.
TGTGCCAGCAGCTTTCCCGGGAACCAAGAGACCCAGTACTTC
CASSFPGNQETQYF
>15|TRBV9|TRBD1|TRBJ1-5|.
TGTGCCAGCAGCGCCACAGGGGCGTCCGGGCAGCCCCAGCATTTT
CASSATGASGQPQHF
>14|TRBV7-6|TRBD1|TRBJ2-7|.
TGTGCCAGCAGCTTTATGGACAGGGGTGGCGAGCAGTACTTC
CASSFMDRGGEQYF
>14|TRBV28|.|TRBJ1-2|.
TGTGCCAGCAATCCTATGCCCAGTACGGATGGCTACACCTTC
CASNPMPSTDGYTF
>15|TRBV7-2|.|TRBJ1-1|.
TGTGCCAGCAGCTTAGGAGTGGTAGCGAACACTGAAGCTTTCTTT
CASSLGVVANTEAFF
>14|TRBV7-3|.|TRBJ2-3|.
TGTGCCAGCAGCCCCGGTGTGGGCACAGATACGCAGTATTTT
CASSPGVGTDTQYF
>14|TRBV7-3|.|TRBJ2-6|.
TGTGCCAGCAGCTTAAACACTGGGGCCAACGTCCTGACTTTC
CASSLNTGANVLTF
>15|TRBV9|.|TRBJ2-5|.
TGTGCCAGCAGCGTAGCTGGGGTAAGAGGGGAGACCCAGTACTTC
CASSVAGVRGETQYF
>15|TRBV7-3|TRBD1|TRBJ2-5|once
TGTGCCAGCAGCCTTACGCCGACAGGGATCGGTGAGCAGTACTTC
CASSLTPTGIGEQYF
>15|TRBV7-6|TRBD1|TRBJ2-7|.
TGTGCCAGCAGCTTAGAACAGGGGCTGTCCTACGAGCAGTACTTC
CASSLEQGLSYEQYF
>14|TRBV30|.|TRBJ2-7|once
TGTGCCTGGAGTGTAATAGGGCCCACCTACGAGCAGTACTTC
CAWSVIGPTYEQYF
>18|TRBV11-3|.|TRBJ2-1|.
TGTGCCAGCAGCTTAGAGGCTGGGTCAGGGGACCCCAGTAATGAGCAGTTCTTC
CASSLEAGSGDPSNEQFF
>16|TRBV7-9|TRBD1|TRBJ2-5|.
TGTGCCAGCAGCTCGCTCGGGGACAGGGCTCAAGAGACCCAGTACTTC
CASSSLGDRAQETQYF
>11|TRBV6-6|.|TRBJ1-1|.
TGTGCCAGCAGTTACGTGGCAGACGCTTTCTTT
CASSYVADAFF
>15|TRBV6-6|TRBD1|TRBJ2-7|.
TGTGCCAGCAGTTACTTGGGACAGGGGGCGCTCGAGCAGTACTTC
CASSYLGQGALEQYF
>16|TRBV4-1|.|TRBJ2-3|.
TGCGCCAGCAGCCGCCTAGATATGGGGTTCACAGATACGCAGTATTTT
CASSRLDMGFTDTQYF
>15|TRBV19|TRBD1|TRBJ2-2|.
TGTGCCAGTAGTATTGGGTCAGGGGGAATCGGGGAGCTGTTTTTT
CASSIGSGGIGELFF
>14|TRBV7-2|.|TRBJ1-5|.
TGTGCCAGCAGCTTAGAGGCCGGAAATCAGCCCCAGCATTTT
CASSLEAGNQPQHF
>15|TRBV6-5|.|TRBJ2-7|.
TGTGCCAGCAGCCTCCAGGCCCTTAATGTGATGAAGCAGTACTTC
CASSLQALNVMKQYF
>16|TRBV2|.|TRBJ2-3|.
TGTGCCAGCAGTGAACTCGGGAACACGAACACAGATACGCAGTATTTT
CASSELGNTNTDTQYF
>15|TRBV11-2|.|TRBJ2-1|.
TGTGCCAGCAGCTTAAGTGTCCCAGCCGCCAATGAGCAGTTCTTC
CASSLSVPAANEQFF
>13|TRBV18|.|TRBJ1-5|.
TGTGCCAGCTCACCAGGGGGGAGTCAGCCCCAGCATTTT
CASSPGGSQPQHF
>14|TRBV7-2|.|TRBJ2-7|once
TGTGCCAGCAGCTGGAAGACTGGGGGACACGAGCAGTACTTC
CASSWKTGGHEQYF
>15|TRBV6-5|.|TRBJ1-2|.
TGTGCCAGCACGACTACACCCCACGTTAACTATGGCTACACCTTC
CASTTTPHVNYGYTF
>16|TRBV5-4|TRBD1|TRBJ1-4|.
TGTGCCAGCAGCTTGGCCCCGACAGGGGATAATGAAAAACTGTTTTTT
CASSLAPTGDNEKLFF
>16|TRBV6-1|TRBD1|TRBJ2-7|.
TGTGCCAGCAGTGAAATCCGGGGACAGGGGCGACACGAGCAGTACTTC
CASSEIRGQGRHEQYF
>16|TRBV7-9|TRBD2|TRBJ2-7|.
TGTGCCAGCATCAATCCGACTAGCGGGACATCCTACGAGCAGTACTTC
CASINPTSGTSYEQYF
>15|TRBV5-1|.|TRBJ2-5|.
TGCGCCAGCAGCTTGGGCACAGGATTGCAAGAGACCCAGTACTTC
CASSLGTGLQETQYF
>17|TRBV11-1|TRBD1|TRBJ2-5|.
TGTGCCAGCAGCTTTTCAACCGGGACAGTCTTCCAAGAGACCCAGTACTTC
CASSFSTGTVFQETQYF
>17|TRBV6-1|TRBD2|TRBJ2-7|.
TGTGCCAGCAGTGGGGTCTTAGGGTTAGCGGGAACCTACGAGCAGTACTTC
CASSGVLGLAGTYEQYF
>14|TRBV28|.|TRBJ1-5|.
TGTGCCAGCAGTTCCCTAGGGGACAATCAGCCCCAGCATTTT
CASSSLGDNQPQHF
>11|TRBV20-1|.|TRBJ2-1|once
TGCAGTGTCTCGACCGCGTCTGAGCAGTTCTTC
CSVSTASEQFF
>16|TRBV9|.|TRBJ2-3|.
TGTGCCAGCAGCGTAGTGTCGAGTTCCAGCACAGATACGCAGTATTTT
CASSVVSSSSTDTQYF
>14|TRBV10-2|TRBD1|TRBJ2-7|.
TGCGCCAGCCAGAGGGACAGGAGTTTTTACGAGCAGTACTTC
CASQRDRSFYEQYF
>15|TRBV9|.|TRBJ2-3|.
TGTGCCAGCAGCGTAGCTGCGGACAGCACAGATACGCAGTATTTT
CASSVAADSTDTQYF
>15|TRBV6-5|.|TRBJ2-1|.
TGTGCCAGCAGTTTGGGTCCCGGGGGCTACAATGAGCAGTTCTTC
CASSLGPGGYNEQFF
>13|TRBV2|.|TRBJ1-2|.
TGTGCCAGCAGTGAAGCGCTTCAAGCTGGCTACACCTTC
CASSEALQAGYTF
>15|TRBV6-5|.|TRBJ1-4|.
TGTGCCAGCAGTTACTCAGTTGCAACTAATGAAAAACTGTTTTTT
CASSYSVATNEKLFF
>15|TRBV7-2|.|TRBJ2-3|.
TGTGCCAGCAGCTTAGGGGACGGGAGCACAGGTACGCAGTATTTT
CASSLGDGSTGTQYF
>16|TRBV19|TRBD2|TRBJ2-2|.
TGTGCCAGTAGAGTGAAACTAGCGGGGGCCACCGGGGAGCTGTTTTTT
CASRVKLAGATGELFF
>15|TRBV4-3|TRBD1|TRBJ1-2|.
TGCGCCAGCAGCCACCTTGGACAGGAGGGACATGGCTACACCTTC
CASSHLGQEGHGYTF
>16|TRBV7-2|TRBD1|TRBJ2-7|.
TGTGCCAGCCGCTCCTGGGGGGGACAGGGGTCGTACGAGCAGTACTTC
CASRSWGGQGSYEQYF
>13|TRBV15|.|TRBJ2-7|.
TGTGCCACCAGCACAGGGGTGGAGAACGAGCAGTACTTC
CATSTGVENEQYF
>15|TRBV19|TRBD1|TRBJ2-6|.
TGTGCCAGTAGTCCGGACAGGGCTGGGGCCAACGTCCTGACTTTC
CASSPDRAGANVLTF
>13|TRBV29-1|.|TRBJ1-4|.
TGCAGCGTTGGGGCAGGACCTAATGAAAAACTGTTTTTT
CSVGAGPNEKLFF
>14|TRBV7-2|.|TRBJ2-3|once
TGTGCCAGCAGCTTACGCTTAGTGCTGGGCGCGCAGTATTTT
CASSLRLVLGAQYF
>14|TRBV6-5|TRBD1|TRBJ1-2|.
TGTGCCAGCAGTCGGGACAGGCGGACGGGCGGCTACACCTTC
CASSRDRRTGGYTF
>14|TRBV6-5|.|TRBJ2-3|.
TGTGCCAGCAGTCCGTGGGGTAGCACAGATACGCAGTATTTT
CASSPWGSTDTQYF